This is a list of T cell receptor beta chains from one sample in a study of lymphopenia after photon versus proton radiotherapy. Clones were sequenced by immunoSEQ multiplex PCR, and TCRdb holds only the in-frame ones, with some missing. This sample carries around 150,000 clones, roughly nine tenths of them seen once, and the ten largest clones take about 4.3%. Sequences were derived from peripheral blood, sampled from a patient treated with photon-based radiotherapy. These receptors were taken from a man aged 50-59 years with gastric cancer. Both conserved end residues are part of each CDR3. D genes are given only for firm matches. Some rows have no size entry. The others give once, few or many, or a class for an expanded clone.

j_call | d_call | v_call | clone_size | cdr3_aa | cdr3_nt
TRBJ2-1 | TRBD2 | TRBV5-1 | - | CASSSGGLVNEQFF | TGCGCCAGCAGCTCTGGCGGACTAGTCAATGAGCAGTTCTTC
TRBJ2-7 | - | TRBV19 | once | CASSIVGGSRGEQYF | TGTGCCAGTAGTATAGTCGGGGGCTCCCGAGGGGAGCAGTACTTC
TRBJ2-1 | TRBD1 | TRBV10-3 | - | CAISAVDRGSTEQFF | TGTGCCATCAGCGCCGTGGACAGGGGCTCCACTGAGCAGTTCTTC
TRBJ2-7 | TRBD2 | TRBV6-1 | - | CASSQRTSGYEQYF | TGTGCCAGCAGCCAACGGACTAGCGGTTACGAGCAGTACTTC
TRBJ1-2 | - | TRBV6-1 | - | CASSEGWTGAPGYGYTF | TGTGCCAGCAGTGAAGGCTGGACGGGCGCCCCGGGCTATGGCTACACCTTC
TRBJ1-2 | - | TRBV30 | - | CAWSTQGVLGYTF | TGTGCCTGGAGTACGCAGGGAGTGTTGGGCTACACCTTC
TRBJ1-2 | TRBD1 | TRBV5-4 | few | CASSSSQGAYGYTF | TGTGCCAGCAGCTCATCACAGGGGGCGTATGGCTACACCTTC
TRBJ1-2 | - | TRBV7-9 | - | CASRPVANYGYTF | TGTGCCAGCAGGCCCGTGGCTAACTATGGCTACACCTTC
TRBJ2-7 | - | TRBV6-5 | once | CASSSPPGYEQYF | TGTGCCAGCAGTTCCCCCCCTGGATACGAGCAGTACTTC
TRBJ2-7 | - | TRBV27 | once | CASSLGGSSYEQYF | TGTGCCAGCAGTTTAGGGGGGAGCTCCTACGAGCAGTACTTC
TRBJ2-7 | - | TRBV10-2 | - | CASSEAYEQYF | TGCGCCAGCAGTGAGGCCTACGAGCAGTACTTC
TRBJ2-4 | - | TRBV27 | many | CASRTRADGNIQYF | TGTGCCAGCAGAACTCGGGCGGACGGTAACATTCAGTACTTC
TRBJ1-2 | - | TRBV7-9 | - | CASSLAEDPRGSGYTF | TGTGCCAGCAGCTTAGCGGAGGACCCGAGGGGTTCTGGCTACACCTTC
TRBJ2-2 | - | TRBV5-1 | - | CASSLAQGLELFF | TGCGCCAGCAGCTTGGCTCAGGGCCTCGAGCTGTTTTTT
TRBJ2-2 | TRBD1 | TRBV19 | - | CASKGAQGADTGELFF | TGTGCCAGTAAGGGGGCCCAGGGGGCGGACACCGGGGAGCTGTTTTTT
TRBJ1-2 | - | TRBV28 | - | CASSSPGWNDYGYTF | TGTGCCAGCAGTTCCCCCGGATGGAACGACTATGGCTACACCTTC
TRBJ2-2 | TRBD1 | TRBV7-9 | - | CASSGGTGVTGELFF | TGTGCCAGCAGCGGAGGGACAGGGGTCACCGGGGAGCTGTTTTTT
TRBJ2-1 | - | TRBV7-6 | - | CASSLVSSQYNNEQFF | TGTGCCAGCAGCTTAGTAAGCTCCCAGTATAACAATGAGCAGTTCTTC
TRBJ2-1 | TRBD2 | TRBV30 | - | CAWSPPYALAGPPNNEQFF | TGTGCCTGGAGTCCCCCCTACGCCCTAGCGGGACCGCCGAACAATGAGCAGTTCTTC
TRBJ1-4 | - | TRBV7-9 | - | CASSLGTIPNEKLFF | TGTGCCAGCAGCTTAGGGACAATCCCTAATGAAAAACTGTTTTTT
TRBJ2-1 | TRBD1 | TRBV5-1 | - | CASSLKAGTGSYNEQFF | TGCGCCAGCAGCTTGAAGGCCGGGACAGGCTCCTACAATGAGCAGTTCTTC
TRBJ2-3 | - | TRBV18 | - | CASSPTVGTLTDTQYF | TGTGCCAGCTCACCAACGGTAGGGACACTCACAGATACGCAGTATTTT
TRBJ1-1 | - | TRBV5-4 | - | CASSLGPGGGTEAFF | TGTGCCAGCAGCTTGGGCCCCGGGGGGGGGACTGAAGCTTTCTTT
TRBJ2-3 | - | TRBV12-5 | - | CASGLITGTEYF | TGTGCTAGTGGTTTGATCACAGGGACGGAGTATTTT
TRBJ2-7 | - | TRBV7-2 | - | CASSLQSYEQYF | TGTGCCAGCAGCTTACAGTCCTACGAGCAGTACTTC
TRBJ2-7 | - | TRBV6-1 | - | CATLTFSYEQYF | TGTGCCACCTTGACTTTCTCCTACGAGCAGTACTTC
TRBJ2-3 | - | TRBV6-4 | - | CASSSELTDTQYF | TGTGCCAGCTCTAGCGAACTCACAGATACGCAGTATTTT
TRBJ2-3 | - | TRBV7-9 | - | CASSFGQSTDTQYF | TGTGCCAGCAGCTTCGGACAGAGCACAGATACGCAGTATTTT
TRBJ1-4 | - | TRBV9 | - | CASSVGQGAEKLFF | TGTGCCAGCAGCGTAGGGCAGGGTGCTGAAAAACTGTTTTTT
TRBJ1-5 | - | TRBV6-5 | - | CASSYSAGTRRPQHF | TGTGCCAGCAGTTACTCAGCAGGGACCAGAAGGCCCCAGCATTTT
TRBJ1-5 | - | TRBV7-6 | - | CASSPGEDQPQHF | TGTGCCAGCAGTCCAGGAGAAGATCAGCCCCAGCATTTT
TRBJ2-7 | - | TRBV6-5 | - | CASSYSRNYEQYF | TGTGCCAGCAGTTACTCCAGGAACTACGAGCAGTACTTC
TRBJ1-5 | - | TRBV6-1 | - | CASSEKRNQPQHF | TGTGCCAGCAGTGAGAAGCGGAATCAGCCCCAGCATTTT
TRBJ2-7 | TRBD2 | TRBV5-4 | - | CASSPEGLAGGEQYF | TGTGCCAGCAGCCCTGAGGGACTAGCGGGAGGCGAGCAGTACTTC
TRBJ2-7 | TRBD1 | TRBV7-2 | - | CASSLAGQGVEQYF | TGTGCCAGCAGCTTAGCGGGACAGGGTGTTGAGCAGTACTTC
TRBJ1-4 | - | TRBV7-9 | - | CASSSGFLEKLFF | TGTGCCAGCAGCTCAGGGTTTCTCGAAAAACTGTTTTTT
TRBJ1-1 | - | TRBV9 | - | CASSAPPLQGVNTEAFF | TGTGCCAGCAGCGCCCCCCCACTCCAGGGTGTAAACACTGAAGCTTTCTTT
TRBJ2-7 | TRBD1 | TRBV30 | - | CAWRERQGTYEQYF | TGTGCCTGGAGAGAGAGACAGGGTACATACGAGCAGTACTTC
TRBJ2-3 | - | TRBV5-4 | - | CASSWDLTTDTQYF | TGTGCCAGCAGCTGGGACTTGACCACAGATACGCAGTATTTT